This T cell receptor beta chain came from a study of shared clonotypes between healthy human individuals. Study as a whole: CD4 naive and CD4 memory each took three plates per donor, while CD8 naive took two and CD8 memory one. The study's findings and limits: Generation probability values for non-shared clonotypes were lower than those for clonotypes shared by all four donors.

Profiled with immunoSEQ multiplex PCR; TCRdb holds only in-frame clones, not every one. Found here are over a million clones, 70% to 80% of them singletons; the top ten hold about 0.52%. This clone was observed a single time. Its specificity is not known. CD4+ cells yielded CD45RA+ naive and CD45RA-negative memory subsets. The V and J ends lost 6 bases and 4 bases respectively, with 15 bases between them. Germline loops: CDR1 SNHLY, CDR2 FYNNEI. The CDR3 is 14 amino acids. The chain has TRBV2 and TRBJ1-2; the D gene is possibly TRBD1 (5 bases). Sequenced sample: memory CD4+ T cells from PBMCs. The subset is: CD45RA-negative fraction. The TCR originated in a man aged 18 to 30 in good health. Some clones in this sample may be carry-over from other donors' samples. CDR3 nucleotides: TGTGCCAGCAGGAAGATGGGGGATGGCTATGGCTACACCTTC. Its protein is CASRKMGDGYGYTF. Combining the CDR3 with reference TRBV2 and TRBJ1-2 gives the whole variable domain EPEVTQTPSHQVTQMGQEVILRCVPISNHLYFYWYRQILGQKVEFLVSFYNNEISEKSEIFDDQFSVERPDGSNFTLKIRSTKLEDSAMYFCASRKMGDGYGYTFGSGTRLTVV.